The clone carrying this TCR beta chain appeared a single time. Its antigen is currently unknown. This entry belongs to a study of graft-versus-host responses after intestinal transplantation. Looking at the study overall: Recipients were given multivisceral, liver-intestinal, or isolated intestinal transplants. Anti-thymocyte globulin induction was given to all recipients, followed by tacrolimus and steroids for 2 to 3 years. Study conclusions and caveats: Some GvH clones were seen earlier in gut or blood, suggesting intestinal origin. Among circulating GvH clones, peak levels were associated with early post-transplant declines in HvG clones.

Per germline, CDR1 PRHDT and CDR2 FYEKMQ (reference sequence). The CDR3 sequence is 16 residues long. The trim removed 4 bases at V and 2 bases at J, leaving 8 bases unmatched. Profiled with immunoSEQ multiplex PCR; TCRdb holds only in-frame clones, not every one. The profile covers over a thousand clones, with nearly 85% appearing a single time and approximately 8.3% taken by the ten largest. The sequence was collected from a human patient who received an intestinal transplant, so some T cells may come from the graft donor. This sequence joins TRBV13 and TRBJ2-7; 10 bases line up with TRBD2. Source: PBMCs, taken 7 days after intestinal transplantation. The CDR3 loop reads CASSSQLAGETYEQYF. CDR3 DNA: TGTGCCAGCAGCTCGCAGCTAGCGGGAGAAACCTACGAGCAGTACTTC.